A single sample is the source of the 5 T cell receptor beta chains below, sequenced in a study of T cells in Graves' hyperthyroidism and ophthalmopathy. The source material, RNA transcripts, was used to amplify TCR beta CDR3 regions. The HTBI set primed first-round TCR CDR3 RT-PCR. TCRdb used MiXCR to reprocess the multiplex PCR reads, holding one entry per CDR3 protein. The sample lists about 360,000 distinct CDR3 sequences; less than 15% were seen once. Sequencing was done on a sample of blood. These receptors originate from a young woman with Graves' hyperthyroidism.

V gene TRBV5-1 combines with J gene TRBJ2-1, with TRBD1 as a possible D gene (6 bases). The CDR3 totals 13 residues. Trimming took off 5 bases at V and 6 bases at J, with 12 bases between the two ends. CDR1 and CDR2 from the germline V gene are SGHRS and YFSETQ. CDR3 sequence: CASRTRGSNEQFF. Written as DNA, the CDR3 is TGCGCCAGCAGGACCAGGGGTAGCAATGAGCAGTTCTTC.

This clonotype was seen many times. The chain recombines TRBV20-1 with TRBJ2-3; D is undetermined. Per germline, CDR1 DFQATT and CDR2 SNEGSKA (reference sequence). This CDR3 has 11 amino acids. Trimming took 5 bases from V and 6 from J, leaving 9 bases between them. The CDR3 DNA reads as TGCAGTGCTCACACCGCGGATACGCAGTATTTT. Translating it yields CSAHTADTQYF.

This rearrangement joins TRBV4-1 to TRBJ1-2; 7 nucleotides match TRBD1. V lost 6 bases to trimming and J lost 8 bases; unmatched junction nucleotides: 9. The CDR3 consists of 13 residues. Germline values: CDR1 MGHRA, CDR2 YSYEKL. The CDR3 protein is CASRQTGLGGYTF. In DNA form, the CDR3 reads TGCGCCAGCAGACAGACAGGGCTCGGGGGCTACACCTTC.

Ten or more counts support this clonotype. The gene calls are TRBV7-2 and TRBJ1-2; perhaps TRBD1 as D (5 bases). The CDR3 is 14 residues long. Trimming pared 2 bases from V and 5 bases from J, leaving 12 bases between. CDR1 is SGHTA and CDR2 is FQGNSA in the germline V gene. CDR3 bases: TGTGCCAGCAGCTTAAATGGGGGATGGTATGGCTACACCTTC. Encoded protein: CASSLNGGWYGYTF.

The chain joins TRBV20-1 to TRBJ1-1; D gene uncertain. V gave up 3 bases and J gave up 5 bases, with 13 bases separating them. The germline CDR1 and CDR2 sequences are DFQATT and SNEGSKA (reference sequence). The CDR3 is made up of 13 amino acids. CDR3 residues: CSASGRRHTEAFF. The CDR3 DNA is TGCAGTGCTAGTGGGAGACGGCATACTGAAGCTTTCTTT.